Below are 25 T cell receptor beta chains sequenced from a single sample in a study of circulating and synovial CD4+ cells in juvenile arthritis. Method: immunoSEQ multiplex PCR; TCRdb's copy keeps in-frame clones and lacks some. Of roughly 3,000 clones in the sample, 82% were seen once. Sequenced: CD4+ T cells from synovial fluid. The receptors here all came from a human donor with juvenile idiopathic arthritis.

The V call is TRBV6-5, the J call TRBJ1-5, with TRBD1 as a possible D gene (5 bases). This CDR3 comprises 15 residues. Germline values: CDR1 MNHEY, CDR2 SVGAGI. Trimming stripped 6 bases from V and 4 bases from J, with 16 bases between. The CDR3 protein is CASSWGRDGNQPQHF. The CDR3 DNA is TGTGCCAGCAGCTGGGGGAGGGACGGGAATCAGCCCCAGCATTTT.

J is TRBJ1-6 and V is TRBV27; 8 nucleotides match TRBD1. Germline-derived CDR1 and CDR2 are MNHEY and SMNVEV (reference sequence). The CDR3 loop spans 14 amino acids. V gave up 7 bases and J gave up 7 bases; unmatched junction bases: 6. This chain's CDR3 is CASNRNRGNSPLHF. The DNA for the CDR3 is TGTGCCAGCAATCGGAACAGGGGGAATTCACCCCTCCACTTT.

This chain uses TRBV9 with TRBJ2-3, with 12 bases lining up with TRBD2. Germline V gene sequence: CDR1 SGDLS, CDR2 YYNGEE. V shed 2 bases, J shed 1 base, and the junction held 5 bases outside the gene matches. CDR3 size: 17 residues. CDR3 DNA sequence: TGTGCCAGCAGCGTTATCCCTAGCGGGGGGGGCACAGATACGCAGTATTTT. This codes for CASSVIPSGGGTDTQYF. Full variable domain (remainder filled in from reference TRBV9 and TRBJ2-3): DSGVTQTPKHLITATGQRVTLRCSPRSGDLSVYWYQQSLDQGLQFLIQYYNGEERAKGNILERFSAQQFPDLHSELNLSSLELGDSALYFCASSVIPSGGGTDTQYFGPGTRLTVL.

The chain couples TRBV4-1 to TRBJ2-1; 10 bases fit TRBD2. The CDR3 spans 15 residues. Germline CDR1 and CDR2: MGHRA and YSYEKL. The V gene end was trimmed by 1 base and the J gene end by 6 bases; junction bases not matched to a gene: 3. For the CDR3, the DNA is TGCGCCAGCAGCCAAGGAAGACTAGCGGGCAATGAGCAGTTCTTC. Its translation: CASSQGRLAGNEQFF.

In this sample, this clone turned up once. The chain is built from TRBV14 and TRBJ2-5, with 9 positions matching TRBD1. Trimming cost V 4 bases and J 9 bases; bases outside gene matches: 3. CDR3 length equals 12 residues. Germline loops: CDR1 SGHDN, CDR2 FVKESK. This chain's CDR3 is CASSRDRVAQYF. Written as DNA, the CDR3 is TGTGCCAGCAGCCGGGACAGGGTGGCCCAGTACTTC.

The chain is built from TRBV5-4 and TRBJ1-2, with TRBD1 identical over 11 bases. Per the germline V gene, CDR1 is SGHNT and CDR2 is YYREEE (reference sequence). CDR3 size: 16 residues. J gave up 4 bases and V 0 bases, and 5 bases lay outside the gene matches. The DNA for the CDR3 is TGTGCCAGCAGCTTGGCCGGACAGGGGGCCAGCTATGGCTACACCTTC. Translation gives CASSLAGQGASYGYTF.

This sequence joins TRBV25-1 and TRBJ1-1; D is possibly TRBD1 (5 bases). Per the germline V gene, CDR1 is MGHDK and CDR2 is SYGVNS. The CDR3 length is 14 residues. The germline V and J ends were trimmed by 1 base and 11 bases, with 17 bases remaining between them. CDR3: CASSESLRGGKAFF. The CDR3 nucleotides read TGTGCCAGCAGTGAATCGCTACGCGGGGGTAAGGCTTTCTTT.

This chain uses TRBV7-6 with TRBJ1-3; unclear D gene. Trimming took off 5 bases at V and 9 bases at J, with 11 bases between the two ends. This CDR3 spans 12 amino acids. From germline, CDR1 is SGHVS and CDR2 FNYEAQ. CDR3 nucleotide sequence: TGTGCCAGCAGCAATCCAGAGGGCACCATATATTTT. Protein sequence: CASSNPEGTIYF.

V gene TRBV7-2 combines with J gene TRBJ2-1; a possible D gene is TRBD2 (6 bases). This CDR3 has 17 amino acids. The V and J ends lost 6 bases and 6 bases respectively, with 24 bases between them. Germline V lookup: CDR1 SGHTA, CDR2 FQGNSA. In DNA, the CDR3 is TGTGCCAGCAGGCGGGATCTAGCGAGGGAGGCGATCAATGAGCAGTTCTTC. This encodes CASRRDLAREAINEQFF.

Only one count was recorded for this clone. The chain links TRBV7-6 to TRBJ1-3; perhaps TRBD1 as D (6 bases). The germline CDR1 and CDR2 sequences are SGHVS and FNYEAQ. Between the trimmed V and J ends, which lost 2 bases and 6 bases, there was a span of 14 bases. The CDR3 spans 15 residues. The CDR3 DNA reads TGTGCCAGCAGCTTATCTGACAGGTTTGAAAACACCATATATTTT. Translation gives CASSLSDRFENTIYF.

CDR3 sequence reads: CASSPLAGGPNEQFF. In DNA form, the CDR3 reads TGTGCCAGCTCACCGCTAGCGGGAGGGCCGAATGAGCAGTTCTTC. The chain uses TRBV18 and TRBJ2-1, with 12 bases identical to TRBD2. The V gene's germline CDR1 is KGHSH and CDR2 LQKENI. Trimming removed 3 bases from V and 7 bases from J; junction bases left unmatched: 4. The CDR3 sequence is 15 residues long.

This chain connects TRBV7-9 to TRBJ1-5, with TRBD1 matching over 8 bases. Per the germline V gene, CDR1 is SEHNR and CDR2 is FQNEAQ (reference sequence). CDR3 length: 19 amino acids. Losses at the gene ends were 5 bases for V and 4 bases for J; bases not matched to a gene: 19. Here the CDR3 DNA reads TGTGCCAGCAGCCTTCCAATAAAACCGGGACAGGTAAAAAATCAGCCCCAGCATTTT. This translates into CASSLPIKPGQVKNQPQHF. The whole variable domain, remainder taken from reference TRBV7-9 and TRBJ1-5, is DTGVSQNPRHKITKRGQNVTFRCDPISEHNRLYWYRQTLGQGPEFLTYFQNEAQLEKSRLLSDRFSAERPKGSFSTLEIQRTEQGDSAMYLCASSLPIKPGQVKNQPQHFGDGTRLSIL.

The rearrangement uses TRBV19 and TRBJ1-4; D perhaps matches TRBD1 (6 bases). CDR1 and CDR2 (germline): LNHDA, SQIVND (reference sequence). V lost 3 bases and J 10 bases, leaving 18 bases between the germline ends. This CDR3 is 15 amino acids long. CDR3 in DNA: TGTGCCAGTAGTATGACAGGTGGTGGTAAAGGAAAACTGTTTTTT. Protein: CASSMTGGGKGKLFF.

The V gene is TRBV6-1, the J gene TRBJ1-2; D might be TRBD1 (6 bases). CDR3 length: 15 residues. Trimming left V 8 bases short and J 2 bases short, with 18 bases between. Germline values: CDR1 MNHNS, CDR2 SASEGT. CDR3 loop: CASLRQAEQNYGYTF. The CDR3 DNA sequence: TGTGCCAGCCTAAGACAGGCTGAGCAGAACTATGGCTACACCTTC.

This chain connects TRBV6-5 to TRBJ2-3; 8 bases map to TRBD2. CDR1 is MNHEY, CDR2 SVGAGI, per germline. With 0 bases clipped from V and 1 base from J, the junction kept 0 bases outside the gene matches. This CDR3 is 15 amino acids long. CDR3 sequence reads: CASSYSTSGTDTQYF. The CDR3 DNA follows: TGTGCCAGCAGTTACTCGACTAGCGGCACAGATACGCAGTATTTT.

This clone is a singleton in its sample. V usage is TRBV6-5 and J usage is TRBJ2-1, with D possibly being TRBD1 (5 bases). Trimming removed 5 bases from V and 0 bases from J, with 5 bases in between. CDR1 and CDR2 from the germline V gene are MNHEY and SVGAGI. This CDR3 comprises 13 residues. The CDR3 DNA reads TGTGCCAGCAGTACAGGCTCCTACAATGAGCAGTTCTTC. Protein: CASSTGSYNEQFF.

This clone has a single count. This CDR3 is also generated by other DNA sequences in the sample. The genes are TRBV7-2 and TRBJ2-7; 10 bases match TRBD2. The CDR3 has 17 amino acids. Trimming at V came to 1 base and at J to 2 bases, leaving 8 bases not matched to a gene. Germline CDR1 reads SGHTA; CDR2 reads FQGNSA. The CDR3 bases are TGTGCCAGCAGCTTAGGTTATCCAGCGGGAGGGCCCTACGAGCAGTACTTC. Translated, it gives CASSLGYPAGGPYEQYF.

The rearrangement joins TRBV7-9 to TRBJ1-6, with D perhaps matching TRBD1 (5 bases). The CDR3 is made up of 17 amino acids. Trimming removed 8 bases at V and 7 bases at J, with 24 bases between. Per the germline V gene, CDR1 is SEHNR and CDR2 is FQNEAQ (reference sequence). CDR3 nucleotide sequence: TGTGCCAGCTCCCCGATCGGCGCGGGACCTGAGAATTCACCCCTCCACTTT. Amino acids: CASSPIGAGPENSPLHF.

The genes are TRBV11-2 and TRBJ2-5; 7 bases fit TRBD2. CDR3 length equals 15 residues. V lost 5 bases, J lost 1 base, and 7 bases stayed unmatched. Germline V CDR1 and CDR2: SGHAT, FQNNGV. CDR3 protein: CASSPGDYPQETQYF. The CDR3 nucleotides read TGTGCCAGCAGCCCCGGGGACTACCCCCAAGAGACCCAGTACTTC. The full variable domain, its missing parts supplied by reference TRBV11-2 and TRBJ2-5, is EAGVAQSPRYKIIEKRQSVAFWCNPISGHATLYWYQQILGQGPKLLIQFQNNGVVDDSQLPKDRFSAERLKGVDSTLKIQPAKLEDSAVYLCASSPGDYPQETQYFGPGTRLLVL.

The J gene is TRBJ1-6, the V gene TRBV6-1; D may be TRBD1 (6 bases). V gave up 2 bases and J gave up 7 bases, with 9 bases separating them. Germline loops: CDR1 MNHNS, CDR2 SASEGT. CDR3 length: 14 amino acids. For the CDR3, the DNA is TGTGCCAGCAGTGAAATAACAGGGAATTCACCCCTCCACTTT. Translation gives CASSEITGNSPLHF.

This clone was detected once. This chain uses TRBV6-1 with TRBJ2-5; 11 positions agree with TRBD1. This CDR3 is built from 14 residues. The trim removed 6 bases at V and 5 bases at J, leaving 5 bases unmatched. Germline CDR1 reads MNHNS; CDR2 reads SASEGT. CDR3 residues: CASRKGQGGETQYF. The CDR3 nucleotides are TGTGCCAGCAGGAAGGGACAGGGGGGGGAGACCCAGTACTTC.

The J gene is TRBJ2-7, the V gene TRBV7-3; 8 bases are shared with TRBD2. The germline CDR1 and CDR2 sequences are SGHTA and FQGTGA. This CDR3 has 15 residues. V lost 2 bases, J lost 3 bases, and 6 bases stayed unmatched. CDR3: CASSLALGTSYEQYF. Written as DNA, the CDR3 is TGTGCCAGCAGCTTAGCGCTCGGGACTAGCTACGAGCAGTACTTC.

The chain links TRBV29-1 to TRBJ2-5; D is unresolved. The V gene's germline CDR1 is SQVTM and CDR2 ANQGSEA. This CDR3 comprises 13 residues. Trimming stripped 4 bases from V and 2 bases from J, with 11 bases between. CDR3 nucleotide sequence: TGCAGCGTTGGCGGCGGAACACAAGAGACCCAGTACTTC. This sequence encodes CSVGGGTQETQYF.

The V and J genes are TRBV5-4 and TRBJ1-6; 8 bases are shared with TRBD1. The CDR3 contains 16 residues. V shed 4 bases, J shed 9 bases, and the junction held 12 bases outside the gene matches. The V gene's germline CDR1 is SGHNT and CDR2 YYREEE (reference sequence). The CDR3, as DNA: TGTGCCAGCAGCCCGGGCCAGGGGGCGCAGGGTTCACCCCTCCACTTT. Translated, it gives CASSPGQGAQGSPLHF.

V usage is TRBV28 and J usage is TRBJ2-2; D gene ambiguous. This CDR3 comprises 12 residues. In germline, CDR1 is MDHEN, CDR2 SYDVKM. V dropped 6 bases and J dropped 6 bases, with 8 bases sitting between them. CDR3 coding DNA: TGTGCCAGCAGACATCCTCCCGGGGAGCTGTTTTTT. Translating it yields CASRHPPGELFF. Full variable domain (remainder filled in from reference TRBV28 and TRBJ2-2): DVKVTQSSRYLVKRTGEKVFLECVQDMDHENMFWYRQDPGLGLRLIYFSYDVKMKEKGDIPEGYSVSREKKERFSLILESASTNQTSMYLCASRHPPGELFFGEGSRLTVL.